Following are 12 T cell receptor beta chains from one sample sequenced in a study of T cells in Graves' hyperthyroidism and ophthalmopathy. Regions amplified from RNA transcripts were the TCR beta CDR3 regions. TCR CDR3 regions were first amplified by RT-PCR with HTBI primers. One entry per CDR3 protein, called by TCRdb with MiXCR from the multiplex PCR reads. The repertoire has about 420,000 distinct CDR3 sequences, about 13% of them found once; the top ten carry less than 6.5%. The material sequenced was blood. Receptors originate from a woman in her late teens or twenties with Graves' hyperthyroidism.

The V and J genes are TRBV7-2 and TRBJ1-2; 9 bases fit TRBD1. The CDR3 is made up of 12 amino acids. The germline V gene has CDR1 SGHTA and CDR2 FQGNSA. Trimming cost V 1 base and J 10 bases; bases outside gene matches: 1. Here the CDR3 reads CASSLGTGDYTF. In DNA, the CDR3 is TGTGCCAGCAGCTTAGGGACAGGGGACTACACCTTC.

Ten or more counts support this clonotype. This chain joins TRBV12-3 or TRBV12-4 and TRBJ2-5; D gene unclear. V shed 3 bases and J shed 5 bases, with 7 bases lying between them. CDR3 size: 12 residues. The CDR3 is CASSFSRETQYF. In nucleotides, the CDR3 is TGTGCCAGCAGTTTTTCGCGGGAGACCCAGTACTTC.

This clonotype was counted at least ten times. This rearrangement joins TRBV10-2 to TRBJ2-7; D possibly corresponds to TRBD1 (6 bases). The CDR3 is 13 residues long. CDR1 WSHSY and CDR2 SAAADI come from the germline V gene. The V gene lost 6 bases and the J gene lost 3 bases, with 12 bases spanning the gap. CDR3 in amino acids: CASSGDTYYEQYF. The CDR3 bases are TGCGCCAGCAGCGGGGACACCTACTACGAGCAGTACTTC.

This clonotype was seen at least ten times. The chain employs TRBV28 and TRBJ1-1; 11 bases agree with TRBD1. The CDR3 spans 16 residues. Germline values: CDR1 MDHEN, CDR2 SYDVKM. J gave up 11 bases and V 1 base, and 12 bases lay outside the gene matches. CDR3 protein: CASSLLGAGTGGLAFF. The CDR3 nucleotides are TGTGCCAGCAGTTTATTGGGAGCCGGGACAGGGGGACTGGCTTTCTTT.

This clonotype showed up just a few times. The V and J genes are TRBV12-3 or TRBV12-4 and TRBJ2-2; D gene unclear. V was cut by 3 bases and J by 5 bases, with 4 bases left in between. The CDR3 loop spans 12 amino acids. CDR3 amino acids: CASSFVTGELFF. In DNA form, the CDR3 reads TGTGCCAGCAGTTTTGTGACCGGGGAGCTGTTTTTT.

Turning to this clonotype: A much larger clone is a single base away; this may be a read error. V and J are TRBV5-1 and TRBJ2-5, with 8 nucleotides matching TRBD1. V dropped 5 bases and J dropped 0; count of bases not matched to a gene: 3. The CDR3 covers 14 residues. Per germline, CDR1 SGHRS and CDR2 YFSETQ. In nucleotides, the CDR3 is TGCGCCAGCAGGCGGACAGGGTACCAAGAGACCCAGTACTTC. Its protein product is CASRRTGYQETQYF.

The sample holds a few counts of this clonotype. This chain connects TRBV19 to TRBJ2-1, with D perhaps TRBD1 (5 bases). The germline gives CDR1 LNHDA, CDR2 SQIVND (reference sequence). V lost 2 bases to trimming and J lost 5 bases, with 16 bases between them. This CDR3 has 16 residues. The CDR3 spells CASSIRPGRTHNEQFF. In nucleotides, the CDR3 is TGTGCCAGTAGTATACGGCCAGGGCGGACACACAATGAGCAGTTCTTC.

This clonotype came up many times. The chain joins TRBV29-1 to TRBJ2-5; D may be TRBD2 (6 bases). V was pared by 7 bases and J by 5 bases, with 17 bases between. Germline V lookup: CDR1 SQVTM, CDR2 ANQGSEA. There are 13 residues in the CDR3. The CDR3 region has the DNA TGCAGCGCCCCTGGGACTTCCCGGGAGACCCAGTACTTC. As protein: CSAPGTSRETQYF. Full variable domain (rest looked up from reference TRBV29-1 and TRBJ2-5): SAVISQKPSRDICQRGTSLTIQCQVDSQVTMMFWYRQQPGQSLTLIATANQGSEATYESGFVIDKFPISRPNLTFSTLTVSNMSPEDSSIYLCSAPGTSRETQYFGPGTRLLVL.

The CDR3 DNA reads TGTGCCAGCAGCGTACAGGGGTACTCCTACAATGAGCAGTACTTC. As protein: CASSVQGYSYNEQYF. The chain uses TRBV9 and TRBJ2-1, with D tentatively TRBD1 (6 bases). Near its end, the DNA agrees better with TRBJ2-7, so the J call may be wrong. This CDR3 has 15 amino acids. The germline V gene has CDR1 SGDLS and CDR2 YYNGEE.

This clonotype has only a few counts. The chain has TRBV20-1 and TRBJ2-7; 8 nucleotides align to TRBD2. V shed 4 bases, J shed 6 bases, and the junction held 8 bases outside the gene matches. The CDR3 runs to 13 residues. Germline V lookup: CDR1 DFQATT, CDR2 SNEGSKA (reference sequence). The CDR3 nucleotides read TGCAGTGCTATTAGCGGGACCGGCCCCGAGCAGTACTTC. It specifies CSAISGTGPEQYF.

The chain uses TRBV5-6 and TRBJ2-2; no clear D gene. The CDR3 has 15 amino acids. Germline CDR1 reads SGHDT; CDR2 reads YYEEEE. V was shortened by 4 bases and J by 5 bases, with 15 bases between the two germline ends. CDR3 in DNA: TGTGCCAGCAGCCGCTATAAGACCGGGACCGGGGAGCTGTTTTTT. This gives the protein CASSRYKTGTGELFF.

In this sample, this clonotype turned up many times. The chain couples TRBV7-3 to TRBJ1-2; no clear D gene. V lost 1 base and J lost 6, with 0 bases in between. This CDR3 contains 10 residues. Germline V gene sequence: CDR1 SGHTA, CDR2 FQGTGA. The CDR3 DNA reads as TGTGCCAGCAGCTTAAATGGCTACACCTTC. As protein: CASSLNGYTF.